This TCR beta chain is drawn from a study of a mutant IDH1 vaccine in newly diagnosed glioma. Looking at the study overall: Once 4-6 weeks had passed after radiotherapy alone, vaccination started, or it started with temozolomide cycles. Broader study findings: Of the patients, less than 95% had vaccine-induced immune responses.

With respect to this clone: Its cognate antigen is unknown.

Time point: week 35, safety follow-up. The study gave 300 ug of mutant IDH1 20-mer peptide per vaccine dose, with topical imiquimod. Each tumor in the donors was a new WHO grade 3 or 4 astrocytoma, IDH1-mutant and ATRX-lost. The data were produced by immunoSEQ multiplex PCR, yet TCRdb's version contains in-frame clones alone and is incomplete. The top ten clones hold about 12% of a sample with about 72,000 clones, less than 90% of them seen once. The CDR3 sequence is 15 residues long. Germline V gives CDR1 SGHNT, CDR2 YYREEE (reference sequence). The ends were cut back, 4 bases at V and 1 base at J, with 15 bases in the middle.

The V call is TRBV5-4, the J call TRBJ2-7; TRBD2 is a possible D gene (5 bases). This receptor was taken from a man aged 18-30 years with glioma. The sample here was PBMCs, taken from a glioma patient whose treatment included an IDH1 peptide vaccine. In DNA, the CDR3 is TGTGCCAGCAGCGAGGGCAACATGATGTCCTACGAGCAGTACTTC. This encodes CASSEGNMMSYEQYF.